This T cell receptor beta chain emerged from a study of T cell repertoires in cytomegalovirus infection. Whole-study context: Well-studied HLA-B-restricted epitopes and recently identified HLA-C-restricted epitopes of CMV were both used in the study. Matching HLA type and CMV infection were both indicated by public TCR beta signatures. General observations from the study: Across the ex vivo response, the dominant clonotypes were HLA-C-restricted CMV-specific TCR beta clonotypes. Summed frequency of shared TCR beta families picked out CMV carriers who also had the relevant HLA.

Via MiXCR, TCRdb re-called the reads, giving one row per CDR3 protein. The table includes hundreds of thousands of distinct CDR3 sequences, roughly a third detected once. The CDR3 is 14 amino acids. The V end was cut by 6 bases, the J end by 4 bases, with 13 bases between. There are many counts of this clonotype. Its antigen is undetermined. The chain joins TRBV12-3 or TRBV12-4 to TRBJ1-3, with no clear D. This specimen was cultured CD8+ T cells from PBMCs, taken from culture after CMV antigen stimulation. The clonotype comes from a human donor in good health (CMV status not recorded). Some clones in this sample may be carry-over from other donors' samples. The CDR3 DNA reads TGTGCCAGCAGCGCAACGCCGGGGGGAAACACCATATATTTT. Translated: CASSATPGGNTIYF.